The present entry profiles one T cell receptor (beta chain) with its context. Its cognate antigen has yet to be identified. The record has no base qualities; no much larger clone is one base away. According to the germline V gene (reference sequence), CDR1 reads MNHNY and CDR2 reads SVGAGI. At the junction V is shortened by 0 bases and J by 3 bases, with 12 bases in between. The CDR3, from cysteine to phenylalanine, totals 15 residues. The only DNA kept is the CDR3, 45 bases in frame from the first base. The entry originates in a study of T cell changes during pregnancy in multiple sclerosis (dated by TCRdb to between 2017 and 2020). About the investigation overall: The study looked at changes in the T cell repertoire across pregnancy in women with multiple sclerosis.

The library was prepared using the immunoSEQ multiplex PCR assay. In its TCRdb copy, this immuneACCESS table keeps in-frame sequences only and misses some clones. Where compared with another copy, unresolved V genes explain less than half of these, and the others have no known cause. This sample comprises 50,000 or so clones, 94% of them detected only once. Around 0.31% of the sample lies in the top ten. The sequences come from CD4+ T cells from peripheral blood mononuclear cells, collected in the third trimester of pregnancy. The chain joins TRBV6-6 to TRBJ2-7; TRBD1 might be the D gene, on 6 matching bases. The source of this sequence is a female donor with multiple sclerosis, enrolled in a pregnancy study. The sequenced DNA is TGTGCCAGCAGTTACTCCGGGACGGGACACTACGAGCAGTACTTC. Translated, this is CASSYSGTGHYEQYF.